The TCR beta chain under discussion was sequenced for a study of T cell repertoires in aging, cancer and after chemotherapy. The template was genomic DNA from peripheral blood, not RNA. The CDR3 is 15 amino acids. Looked up from germline, CDR1 is KGHSH and CDR2 is LQKENI. V was trimmed by 4 bases and J by 7 bases, leaving 17 bases between them. On this clonotype itself: The target antigen is unknown.

Regarding the study as a whole: In each cancer cohort, median generation probability increased across chemotherapy, suggesting thymic output rebounded.

A mixed TRB-A/B primer pool amplified rearranged TRB by multiplex touch-down PCR. TCRdb redid the calling of the multiplex PCR reads with MiXCR, one entry per CDR3 protein. The data hold 700 to 1,000 distinct CDR3 sequences, with 50% to 70% observed a single time. This chain uses TRBV18 with TRBJ1-5, with a possible D match to TRBD1 (5 bases). The TCR comes from a human donor with a blood cancer. Sequenced sample: blood. CDR3 region: CASSQWTRISQPQHF. The CDR3 nucleotides read TGTGCCAGCTCACAATGGACAAGGATTAGCCAGCCCCAGCATTTT.